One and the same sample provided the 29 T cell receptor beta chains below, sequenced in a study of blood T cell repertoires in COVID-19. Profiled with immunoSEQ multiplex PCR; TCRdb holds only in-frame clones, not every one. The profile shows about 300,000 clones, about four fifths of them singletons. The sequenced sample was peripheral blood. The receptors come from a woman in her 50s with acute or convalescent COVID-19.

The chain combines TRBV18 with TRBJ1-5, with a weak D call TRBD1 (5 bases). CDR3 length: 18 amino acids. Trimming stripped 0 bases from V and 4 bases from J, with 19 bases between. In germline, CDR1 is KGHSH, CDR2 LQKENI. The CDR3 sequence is CASSPPNLPGGGNQPQHF. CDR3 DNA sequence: TGTGCCAGCTCACCACCGAATTTACCGGGGGGAGGGAATCAGCCCCAGCATTTT.

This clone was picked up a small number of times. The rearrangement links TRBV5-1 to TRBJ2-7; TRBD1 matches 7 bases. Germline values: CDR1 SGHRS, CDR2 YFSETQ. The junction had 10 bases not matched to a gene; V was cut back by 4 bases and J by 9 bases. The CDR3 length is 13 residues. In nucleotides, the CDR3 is TGCGCCAGCAGCCTAAAGACAGGGTCAGGGCAGTACGTC. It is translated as CASSLKTGSGQYV.

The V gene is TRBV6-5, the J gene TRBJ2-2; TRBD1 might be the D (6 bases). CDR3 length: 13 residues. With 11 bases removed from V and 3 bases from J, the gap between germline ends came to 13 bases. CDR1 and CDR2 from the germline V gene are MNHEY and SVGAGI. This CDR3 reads CASRGFDTGELFF. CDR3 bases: TGTGCCTCCAGGGGATTCGACACCGGGGAGCTGTTTTTT.

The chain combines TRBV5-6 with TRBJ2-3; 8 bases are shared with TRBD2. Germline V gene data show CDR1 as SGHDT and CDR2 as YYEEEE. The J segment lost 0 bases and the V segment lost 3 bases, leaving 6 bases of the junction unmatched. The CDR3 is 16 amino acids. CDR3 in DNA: TGTGCCAGCAGCTCAACTAGCGGACCGAGCACAGATACGCAGTATTTT. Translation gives CASSSTSGPSTDTQYF. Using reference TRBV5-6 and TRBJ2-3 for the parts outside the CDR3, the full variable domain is DAGVTQSPTHLIKTRGQQVTLRCSPKSGHDTVSWYQQALGQGPQFIFQYYEEEERQRGNFPDRFSGHQFPNYSSELNVNALLLGDSALYLCASSSTSGPSTDTQYFGPGTRLTVL.

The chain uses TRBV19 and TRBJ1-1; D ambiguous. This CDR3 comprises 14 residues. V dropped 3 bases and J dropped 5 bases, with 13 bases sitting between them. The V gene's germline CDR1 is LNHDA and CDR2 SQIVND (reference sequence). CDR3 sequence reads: CASSMVSTGTEAFF. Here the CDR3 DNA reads TGTGCCAGTAGTATGGTGTCGACTGGGACTGAAGCTTTCTTT.

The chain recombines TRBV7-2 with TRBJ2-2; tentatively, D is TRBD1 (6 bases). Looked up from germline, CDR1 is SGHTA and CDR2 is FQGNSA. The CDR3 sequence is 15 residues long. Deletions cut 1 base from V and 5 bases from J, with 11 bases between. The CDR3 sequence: CASSLERQGTGELFF. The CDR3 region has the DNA TGTGCCAGCAGCTTAGAGCGGCAGGGGACCGGGGAGCTGTTTTTT. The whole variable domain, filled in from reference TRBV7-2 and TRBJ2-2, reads GAGVSQSPSNKVTEKGKDVELRCDPISGHTALYWYRQSLGQGLEFLIYFQGNSAPDKSGLPSDRFSAERTGGSVSTLTIQRTQQEDSAVYLCASSLERQGTGELFFGEGSRLTVL.

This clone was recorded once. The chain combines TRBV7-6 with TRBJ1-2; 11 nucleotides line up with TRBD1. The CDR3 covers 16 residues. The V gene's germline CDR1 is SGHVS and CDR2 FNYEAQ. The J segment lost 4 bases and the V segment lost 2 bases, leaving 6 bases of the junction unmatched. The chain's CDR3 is CASSLRTGGSSYGYTF. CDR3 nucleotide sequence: TGTGCCAGCAGCTTACGGACAGGGGGCTCCTCCTATGGCTACACCTTC.

The CDR3 reads CASSGGTGFNEKLFF. DNA of the CDR3: TGCGCCAGCAGCGGTGGCACAGGCTTTAATGAAAAACTGTTTTTT. The chain carries TRBV5-1 and TRBJ1-4, with D maybe TRBD1 (5 bases). The CDR3 consists of 15 residues. Germline V gene lookup returns CDR1 SGHRS and CDR2 YFSETQ. Trimming removed 4 bases at V and 4 bases at J, with 14 bases between.

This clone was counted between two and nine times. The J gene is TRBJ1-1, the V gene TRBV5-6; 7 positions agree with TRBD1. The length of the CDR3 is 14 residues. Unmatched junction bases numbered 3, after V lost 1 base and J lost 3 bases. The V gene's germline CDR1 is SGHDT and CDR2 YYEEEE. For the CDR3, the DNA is TGTGCCAGCAGCTTGACAGGGGCGGACACTGAAGCTTTCTTT. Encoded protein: CASSLTGADTEAFF.

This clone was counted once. The CDR3 DNA reads as TGTGCCTGGAGTAGGGGGCGGTGGAACTATGGCTACACCTTC. Amino acid sequence: CAWSRGRWNYGYTF. This sequence joins TRBV30 and TRBJ1-2, with 7 bases identical to TRBD1. This CDR3 has 14 residues. The trim removed 2 bases at V and 2 bases at J, leaving 5 bases unmatched. Per germline, CDR1 GTSNPN and CDR2 SVGIG (reference sequence).

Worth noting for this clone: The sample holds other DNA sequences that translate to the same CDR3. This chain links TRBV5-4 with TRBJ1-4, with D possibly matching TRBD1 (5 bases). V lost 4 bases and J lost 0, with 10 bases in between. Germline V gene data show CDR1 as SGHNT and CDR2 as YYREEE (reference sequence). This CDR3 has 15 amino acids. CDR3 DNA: TGTGCCAGCAGCCCTGGGGGGACAACTAATGAAAAACTGTTTTTT. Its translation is CASSPGGTTNEKLFF.

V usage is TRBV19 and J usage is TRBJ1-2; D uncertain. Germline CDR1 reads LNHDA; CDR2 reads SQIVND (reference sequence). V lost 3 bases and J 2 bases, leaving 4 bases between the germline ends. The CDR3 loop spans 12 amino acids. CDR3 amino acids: CASSMSNYGYTF. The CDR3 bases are TGTGCCAGTAGTATGTCGAACTATGGCTACACCTTC.

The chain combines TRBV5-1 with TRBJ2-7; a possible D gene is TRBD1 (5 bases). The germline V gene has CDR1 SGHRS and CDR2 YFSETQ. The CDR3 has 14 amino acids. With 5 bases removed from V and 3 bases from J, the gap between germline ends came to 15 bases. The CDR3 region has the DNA TGCGCCAGCAGACAGGACCTCTACGACTACGAGCAGTACGTC. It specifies CASRQDLYDYEQYV.

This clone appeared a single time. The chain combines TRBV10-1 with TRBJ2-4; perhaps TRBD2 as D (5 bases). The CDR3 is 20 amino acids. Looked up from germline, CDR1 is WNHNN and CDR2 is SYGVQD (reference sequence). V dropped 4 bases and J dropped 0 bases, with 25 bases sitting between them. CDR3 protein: CASSGRAPKGAVLAKNIQYF. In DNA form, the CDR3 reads TGCGCCAGCAGTGGAAGGGCCCCTAAAGGAGCGGTGCTAGCCAAAAACATTCAGTACTTC.

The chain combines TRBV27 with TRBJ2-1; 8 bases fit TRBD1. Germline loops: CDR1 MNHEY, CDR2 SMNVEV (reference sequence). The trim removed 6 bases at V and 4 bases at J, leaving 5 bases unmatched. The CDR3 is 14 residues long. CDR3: CASSGGQAYNEQFF. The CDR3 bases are TGTGCCAGCAGCGGGGGACAGGCATACAATGAGCAGTTCTTC.

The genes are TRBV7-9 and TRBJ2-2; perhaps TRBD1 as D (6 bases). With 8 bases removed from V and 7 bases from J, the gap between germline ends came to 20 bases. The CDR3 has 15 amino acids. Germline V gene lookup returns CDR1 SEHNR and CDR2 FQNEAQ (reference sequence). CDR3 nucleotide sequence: TGTGCCAGCCGCAAGAGAGGGGGTAATGACGGGGAGCTGTTTTTT. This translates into CASRKRGGNDGELFF.

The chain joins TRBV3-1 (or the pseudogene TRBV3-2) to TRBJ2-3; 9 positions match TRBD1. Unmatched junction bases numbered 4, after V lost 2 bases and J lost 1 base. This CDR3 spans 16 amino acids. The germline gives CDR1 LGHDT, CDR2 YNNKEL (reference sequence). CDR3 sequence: CASSQNRDRGTDTQYF. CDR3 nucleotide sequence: TGTGCCAGCAGCCAAAACCGGGACAGGGGCACAGATACGCAGTATTTT.

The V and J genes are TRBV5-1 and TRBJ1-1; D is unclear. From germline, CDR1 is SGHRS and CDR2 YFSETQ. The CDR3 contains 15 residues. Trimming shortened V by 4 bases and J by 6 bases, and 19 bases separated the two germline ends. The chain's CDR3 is CASSQTLTSGSEAFF. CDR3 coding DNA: TGCGCCAGCAGCCAGACCCTAACCTCGGGATCTGAAGCTTTCTTT.

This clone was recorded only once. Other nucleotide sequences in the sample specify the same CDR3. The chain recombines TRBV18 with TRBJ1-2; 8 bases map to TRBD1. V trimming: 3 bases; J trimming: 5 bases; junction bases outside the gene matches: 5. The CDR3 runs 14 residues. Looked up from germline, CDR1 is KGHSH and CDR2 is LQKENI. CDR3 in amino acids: CASSPGQGNYGYTF. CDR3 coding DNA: TGTGCCAGCTCACCCGGACAGGGTAATTATGGCTACACCTTC.

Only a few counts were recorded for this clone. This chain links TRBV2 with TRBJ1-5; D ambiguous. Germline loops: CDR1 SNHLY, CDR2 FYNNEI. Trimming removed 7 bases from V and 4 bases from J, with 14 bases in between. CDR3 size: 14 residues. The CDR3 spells CASTQEVLNQPQHF. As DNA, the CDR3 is TGTGCCAGCACTCAAGAGGTCCTTAATCAGCCCCAGCATTTT.

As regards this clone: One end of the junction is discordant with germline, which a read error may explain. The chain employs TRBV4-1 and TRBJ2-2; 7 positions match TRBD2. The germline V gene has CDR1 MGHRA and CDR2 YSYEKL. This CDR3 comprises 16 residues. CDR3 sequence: CASSPQGGVATGELFF. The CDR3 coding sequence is TGCGCCAGCAGCCCCCAGGGAGGGGTTGCCACCGGAGAGCTGTTTTTT.

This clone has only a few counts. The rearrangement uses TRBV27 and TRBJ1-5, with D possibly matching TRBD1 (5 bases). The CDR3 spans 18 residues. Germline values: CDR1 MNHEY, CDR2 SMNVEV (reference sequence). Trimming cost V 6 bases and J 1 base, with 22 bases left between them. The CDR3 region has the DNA TGTGCCAGCAGCTTTCCAGAGTGGGGCACTCTAAGCAATCAGCCCCAGCATTTT. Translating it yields CASSFPEWGTLSNQPQHF.

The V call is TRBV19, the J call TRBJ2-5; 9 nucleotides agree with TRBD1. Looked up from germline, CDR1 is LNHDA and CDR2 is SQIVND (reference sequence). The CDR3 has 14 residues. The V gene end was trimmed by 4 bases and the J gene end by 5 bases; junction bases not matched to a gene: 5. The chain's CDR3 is CASSTNRGPETQYF. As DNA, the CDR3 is TGTGCCAGTAGTACAAACAGGGGGCCGGAGACCCAGTACTTC.

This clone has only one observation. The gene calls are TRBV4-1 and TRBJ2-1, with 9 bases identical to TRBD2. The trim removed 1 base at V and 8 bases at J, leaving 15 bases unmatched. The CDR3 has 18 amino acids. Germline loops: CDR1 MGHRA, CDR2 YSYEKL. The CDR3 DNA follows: TGCGCCAGCAGCCAAGTAGGGACGGGACTAGCTGGATCGGATGAGCAGTTCTTC. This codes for CASSQVGTGLAGSDEQFF.

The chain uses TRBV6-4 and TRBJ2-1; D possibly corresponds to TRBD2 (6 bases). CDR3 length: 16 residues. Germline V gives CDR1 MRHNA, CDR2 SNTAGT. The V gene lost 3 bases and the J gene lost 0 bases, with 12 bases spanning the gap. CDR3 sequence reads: CASSEGSGYSYNEQFF. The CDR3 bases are TGTGCCAGCAGTGAGGGTAGCGGATACTCCTACAATGAGCAGTTCTTC.

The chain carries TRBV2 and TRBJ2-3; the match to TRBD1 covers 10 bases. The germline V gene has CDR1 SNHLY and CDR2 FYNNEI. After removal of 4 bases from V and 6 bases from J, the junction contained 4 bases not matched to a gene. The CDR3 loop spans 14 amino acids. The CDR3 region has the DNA TGTGCCAGCAGTGGACAGGGGGCGGCCGATACGCAGTATTTT. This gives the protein CASSGQGAADTQYF.

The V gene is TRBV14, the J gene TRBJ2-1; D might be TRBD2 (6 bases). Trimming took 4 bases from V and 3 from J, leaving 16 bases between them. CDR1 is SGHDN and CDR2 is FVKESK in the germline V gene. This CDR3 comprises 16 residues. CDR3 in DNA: TGTGCCAGCAGCCCCCCCCGGGCGGGACGCTACAATGAGCAGTTCTTC. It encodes CASSPPRAGRYNEQFF.

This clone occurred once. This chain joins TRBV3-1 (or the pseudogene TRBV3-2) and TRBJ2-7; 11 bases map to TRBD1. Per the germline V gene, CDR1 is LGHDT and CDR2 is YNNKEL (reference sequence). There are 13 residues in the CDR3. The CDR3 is CASSLGQGARLDV. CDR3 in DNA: TGTGCCAGCAGCCTCGGACAGGGGGCCCGTTTGGACGTC.

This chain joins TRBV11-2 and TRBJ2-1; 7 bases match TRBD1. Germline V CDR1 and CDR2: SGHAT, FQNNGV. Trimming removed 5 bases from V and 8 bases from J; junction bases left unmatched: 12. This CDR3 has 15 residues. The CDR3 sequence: CASSVLGGAADEQFF. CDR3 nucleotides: TGTGCCAGCAGCGTCCTAGGGGGCGCGGCCGATGAGCAGTTCTTC.